Reported below is one T cell receptor (beta chain). These data are taken from a study of blood T cell repertoires in COVID-19. Study as a whole: In Cohort 3, a recovered donor had either two negative PCRs, clearance, or symptom resolution. Sources were T cells, B-cell-depleted T cells, or PBMCs; the material itself was cDNA or gDNA.

With V trimmed by 2 bases and J by 3 bases, 5 bases remained unmatched. This CDR3 contains 15 residues. Germline V gene data show CDR1 as MNHEY and CDR2 as SVGAGI. Enrollees, 18 to 89 years old, lived in about two dozen US areas. In the authors' methods: Amplified reference gene primers provided the basis for estimating nucleated cell counts. Some clones are missing from TCRdb's copy, which holds only in-frame ones; the method was immunoSEQ multiplex PCR. V, J and clone size derive from that table, while D and trimming were established from the DNA sequence. The table has roughly 230,000 clones, around 87% seen once.

Sequenced input: PBMCs or T cells enriched from blood (not recorded which). The clonotype comes from a man younger than 45 in a cohort exposed to, infected with or recovered from COVID-19 (not recorded which). The chain joins TRBV6-5 to TRBJ2-7, with 9 positions matching TRBD1. CDR3 nucleotide sequence: TGTGCCAGCAGTTACCTGACAGGGGGAGGCTACGAGCAGTACTTC. Its protein is CASSYLTGGGYEQYF.